The 26 T cell receptor beta chains reported below all come from one sample, sequenced in a study of cytomegalovirus exposure and HLA in healthy donors. Clones were sequenced by immunoSEQ multiplex PCR, and TCRdb holds only the in-frame ones, with some missing. Of some 60,000 clones listed, 96% were seen once; the top ten hold about 0.96%. Sequencing was performed on PBMCs. The receptor source for this set is a man between 18 and 29 years old in good health and CMV-seronegative.

The chain has TRBV28 and TRBJ1-1; no firm D call. V lost 8 bases to trimming and J lost 1 base, with 8 bases between them. Germline CDR1 is MDHEN and CDR2 is SYDVKM. There are 12 residues in the CDR3. The CDR3, as DNA: TGTGCCAGCCTTGGGCAGAACACTGAAGCTTTCTTT. Protein: CASLGQNTEAFF.

V usage is TRBV29-1 and J usage is TRBJ2-3; TRBD2 might be the D (7 bases). Germline-derived CDR1 and CDR2 are SQVTM and ANQGSEA. Trimming pared 6 bases from V and 6 bases from J, leaving 25 bases between. CDR3 length: 16 amino acids. CDR3 amino acids: CSVPGGPHGLTDTQYF. The DNA for the CDR3 is TGCAGCGTCCCGGGGGGCCCCCACGGGCTCACGGATACGCAGTATTTT.

This clone was seen only once. The rearrangement links TRBV11-3 to TRBJ2-5; a possible D gene is TRBD1 (6 bases). The CDR3 is 13 amino acids. Looked up from germline, CDR1 is SGHNT and CDR2 is YENEEA. The ends were cut back, 6 bases at V and 5 bases at J, with 13 bases in the middle. This CDR3 reads CASSDRPWETQYF. CDR3 sequence (DNA): TGTGCCAGCAGTGACAGGCCTTGGGAGACCCAGTACTTC.

The chain has TRBV4-1 and TRBJ2-7; 15 nucleotides align to TRBD2. Losses at the gene ends were 4 bases for V and 3 bases for J; bases not matched to a gene: 10. The CDR3 sequence is 18 residues long. Germline CDR1 MGHRA, CDR2 YSYEKL. The CDR3 loop is CASSRLPGTSGRNYEQYF. In nucleotides, the CDR3 is TGCGCCAGCAGCCGCTTACCCGGGACTAGCGGGAGGAACTACGAGCAGTACTTC.

The chain recombines TRBV5-1 with TRBJ2-5, with TRBD1 as a possible D gene (7 bases). Germline V gene data show CDR1 as SGHRS and CDR2 as YFSETQ. The V and J ends lost 6 bases and 4 bases respectively, with 19 bases between them. The length of the CDR3 is 15 residues. CDR3 loop: CASTPGAGGSETQYF. The CDR3 DNA is TGCGCCAGCACCCCCGGGGCAGGGGGGTCAGAGACCCAGTACTTC.

The chain joins TRBV10-3 to TRBJ1-2, with a tentative D call TRBD1 (6 bases). This CDR3 comprises 12 residues. The V gene's germline CDR1 is ENHRY and CDR2 SYGVKD. V lost 2 bases and J lost 6, with 7 bases in between. The DNA for the CDR3 is TGTGCCATCAGTGAGACAGGGCATGGCTACACCTTC. Translated, it gives CAISETGHGYTF.

The genes are TRBV6-1 and TRBJ2-7; perhaps TRBD1 as D (5 bases). Trimming pared 6 bases from V and 2 bases from J, leaving 11 bases between. The germline CDR1 and CDR2 sequences are MNHNS and SASEGT. This CDR3 is built from 13 residues. CDR3 residues: CASRGVNTYEQYF. The CDR3 DNA reads TGTGCCAGCAGAGGGGTAAACACCTACGAGCAGTACTTC.

The gene calls are TRBV9 and TRBJ2-3, with 12 bases fitting TRBD2. V gave up 0 bases and J gave up 7 bases; unmatched junction bases: 9. This CDR3 comprises 17 residues. The germline V gene has CDR1 SGDLS and CDR2 YYNGEE. The CDR3 DNA reads TGTGCCAGCAGCGTAGAGTCTAGCGGGAGGGCCCTGAATACGCAGTATTTT. Its translation: CASSVESSGRALNTQYF.

With regard to this clone: An end of the junction does not agree with germline; a read error may underlie this. V gene TRBV7-9 combines with J gene TRBJ2-1, with 9 bases identical to TRBD2. This CDR3 has 16 residues. Germline lookup yields CDR1 SEHNR and CDR2 FQNEAQ (reference sequence). The CDR3 DNA is TGTGCCAGCAGCATAGCGGGGGAGAGGGGGCACAATGAGCAGTTCTTC. Its translation is CASSIAGERGHNEQFF.

This chain uses TRBV9 with TRBJ2-7, with 8 positions matching TRBD1. The ends lost 4 bases at V and 3 bases at J; junction bases unmatched: 6. The CDR3 has 14 residues. Germline CDR1 and CDR2: SGDLS and YYNGEE. CDR3 residues: CASSTTGANYEQYF. The DNA of the CDR3 is TGTGCCAGCAGCACGACAGGGGCCAACTACGAGCAGTACTTC. Supplemented by reference TRBV9 and TRBJ2-7, the full variable domain reads DSGVTQTPKHLITATGQRVTLRCSPRSGDLSVYWYQQSLDQGLQFLIQYYNGEERAKGNILERFSAQQFPDLHSELNLSSLELGDSALYFCASSTTGANYEQYFGPGTRLTVT.

This sequence joins TRBV7-9 and TRBJ2-2; D uncertain. The CDR3 has 13 amino acids. Looked up from germline, CDR1 is SEHNR and CDR2 is FQNEAQ (reference sequence). V was clipped by 7 bases and J by 1 base, with 7 bases between them. In DNA form, the CDR3 reads TGTGCCAGCATCGGCGGGAACACCGGGGAGCTGTTTTTT. It is translated as CASIGGNTGELFF. Based on the CDR3 plus reference TRBV7-9 and TRBJ2-2, the full variable domain is DTGVSQNPRHKITKRGQNVTFRCDPISEHNRLYWYRQTLGQGPEFLTYFQNEAQLEKSRLLSDRFSAERPKGSFSTLEIQRTEQGDSAMYLCASIGGNTGELFFGEGSRLTVL.

As concerns this clone: Germline and junction disagree at one end, which may indicate a read error. This chain connects TRBV20-1 to TRBJ2-1; 7 nucleotides line up with TRBD2. There are 10 residues in the CDR3. The germline V gene has CDR1 DFQATT and CDR2 SNEGSKA (reference sequence). CDR3 DNA sequence: TGTGGCGCGGGAGTGGCTGAGCAGTTCTTC. Its protein product is CGAGVAEQFF.

This clone appeared a single time. V gene TRBV28 combines with J gene TRBJ1-4, with no clear D. The CDR3 is 13 residues long. Germline-derived CDR1 and CDR2 are MDHEN and SYDVKM. Trimming stripped 10 bases from V and 0 bases from J, with 9 bases between. CDR3 in DNA: TGTGCCACTGAGTCTGCAACTAATGAAAAACTGTTTTTT. As protein: CATESATNEKLFF.

V gene TRBV25-1 combines with J gene TRBJ2-1; a possible D gene is TRBD1 (6 bases). Germline-derived CDR1 and CDR2 are MGHDK and SYGVNS. V gave up 4 bases and J gave up 7 bases, with 11 bases separating them. The CDR3 contains 13 residues. The CDR3 is CASSAGAENEQFF. The CDR3 DNA sequence: TGTGCCAGCAGTGCAGGGGCCGAAAATGAGCAGTTCTTC.

This clone appeared once. V is TRBV4-2 and J is TRBJ2-3, with 9 nucleotides matching TRBD1. CDR3 length: 14 amino acids. V lost 1 base to trimming and J lost 11 bases; unmatched junction nucleotides: 7. The V gene's germline CDR1 is LGHNA and CDR2 YNFKEQ. The CDR3 is CASSQGDREWGQYF. As DNA, the CDR3 is TGTGCCAGCAGCCAAGGGGACAGGGAGTGGGGGCAGTATTTT.

The rearrangement uses TRBV28 and TRBJ1-5; D perhaps matches TRBD1 (6 bases). CDR3 length: 14 amino acids. Germline V CDR1 and CDR2: MDHEN, SYDVKM. Between the trimmed V and J ends, which lost 2 bases and 8 bases, there was a span of 13 bases. In DNA form, the CDR3 reads TGTGCCAGCAGTTTAAACTCAGGGGAAAAGCCCCAGCATTTT. Translating it yields CASSLNSGEKPQHF.

This clone was observed once. The V gene is TRBV11-2, the J gene TRBJ2-1, with 11 bases that match TRBD2. CDR3 length: 15 amino acids. Germline CDR1 SGHAT, CDR2 FQNNGV. After removal of 5 bases from V and 7 bases from J, the junction contained 7 bases not matched to a gene. The CDR3 DNA is TGTGCCAGCAGCCTTACTAGCGGGAGAACAAATGAGCAGTTCTTC. Protein sequence: CASSLTSGRTNEQFF. The whole variable domain, remainder taken from reference TRBV11-2 and TRBJ2-1, is EAGVAQSPRYKIIEKRQSVAFWCNPISGHATLYWYQQILGQGPKLLIQFQNNGVVDDSQLPKDRFSAERLKGVDSTLKIQPAKLEDSAVYLCASSLTSGRTNEQFFGPGTRLTVL.

This chain links TRBV9 with TRBJ2-2; a possible D gene is TRBD2 (6 bases). V was pared by 4 bases and J by 2 bases, with 12 bases between. CDR1 and CDR2 (germline): SGDLS, YYNGEE. The CDR3 loop spans 15 amino acids. The CDR3 loop reads CASSSRRANTGELFF. As DNA, the CDR3 is TGTGCCAGCAGCTCCCGGAGGGCAAACACCGGGGAGCTGTTTTTT.

The chain uses TRBV4-1 and TRBJ2-7; D might be TRBD2 (6 bases). CDR3 size: 16 residues. Trimming stripped 2 bases from V and 4 bases from J, with 18 bases between. CDR1 and CDR2 from the germline V gene are MGHRA and YSYEKL. CDR3 amino acids: CASSQKGGSRVYEQYF. The CDR3 region has the DNA TGCGCCAGCAGCCAAAAAGGAGGGTCCAGAGTTTACGAGCAGTACTTC.

Here the CDR3 reads CAISDSDRGRSNYGYTF. The DNA for the CDR3 is TGTGCCATCAGTGATTCGGACAGGGGTCGATCTAACTATGGCTACACCTTC. The chain is built from TRBV10-3 and TRBJ1-2; 9 positions agree with TRBD1. This CDR3 has 17 residues. Germline CDR1 is ENHRY and CDR2 is SYGVKD. V was clipped by 3 bases and J by 0 bases; unmatched bases: 8.

The chain couples TRBV15 to TRBJ2-5, with D unclear. The V gene lost 0 bases and the J gene lost 5 bases, with 19 bases spanning the gap. The CDR3 is 17 amino acids. Looked up from germline, CDR1 is LNHNV and CDR2 is YYDKDF (reference sequence). The CDR3 nucleotides read TGTGCCACCAGCAGAGATCCCTCCGACTTCCCCCTGGAGACCCAGTACTTC. Its protein is CATSRDPSDFPLETQYF.

This chain connects TRBV4-2 to TRBJ1-5; D gene unclear. Trimming cost V 0 bases and J 3 bases, with 3 bases left between them. The CDR3 has 13 amino acids. Germline loops: CDR1 LGHNA, CDR2 YNFKEQ. The CDR3 DNA reads TGTGCCAGCAGCCAAGATTACAATCAGCCCCAGCATTTT. Its protein is CASSQDYNQPQHF.

The chain is built from TRBV6-4 and TRBJ2-1, with D possibly being TRBD1 (5 bases). The V end lost 5 bases, the J end lost 15 bases, and 20 bases lay between the germline ends. This CDR3 spans 13 amino acids. Germline assignment: CDR1 MRHNA and CDR2 SNTAGT. This chain's CDR3 is CASSPTPGIVLFF. Written as DNA, the CDR3 is TGTGCCAGCAGTCCTACTCCAGGGATAGTTCTGTTCTTC.

This clone is a singleton in its sample. The rearrangement uses TRBV13 and TRBJ2-3, with D tentatively TRBD2 (6 bases). The germline CDR1 and CDR2 sequences are PRHDT and FYEKMQ (reference sequence). Trimming cost V 1 base and J 1 base, with 9 bases left between them. The CDR3 covers 15 residues. For the CDR3, the DNA is TGTGCCAGCAGCTTAGTGTCGGGAGGCACAGATACGCAGTATTTT. Protein product: CASSLVSGGTDTQYF.

This chain links TRBV28 with TRBJ2-3; 10 bases match TRBD2. V trimming: 6 bases; J trimming: 1 base; junction bases outside the gene matches: 10. CDR1 and CDR2 from the germline V gene are MDHEN and SYDVKM. The CDR3 sequence is 17 residues long. The CDR3 DNA follows: TGTGCCAGCAGCCAAGCGGGAGGGCCTTTGGGCACAGATACGCAGTATTTT. Amino acid sequence: CASSQAGGPLGTDTQYF.

V gene TRBV4-1 combines with J gene TRBJ2-7; 11 bases map to TRBD2. The junction had 3 bases not matched to a gene; V was cut back by 4 bases and J by 4 bases. Germline V lookup: CDR1 MGHRA, CDR2 YSYEKL. The CDR3 spans 14 residues. CDR3 loop: CASSLGTSGYEQYF. CDR3 DNA: TGCGCCAGCAGCCTCGGGACTAGCGGTTACGAGCAGTACTTC.